Listed here are 27 T cell receptor beta chains from one sample, sequenced in a study of metastatic and nonmetastatic thyroid tumors. Thyroid surgery had not been preceded by any treatment in any patient. TCRdb re-processed the PCR reads through MiXCR. This sample has 30,000 or so clones, with about 15% found just once. Material: blood. The receptors were sampled from a female donor with papillary thyroid cancer or a benign thyroid nodule (not recorded which). Some clones in this sample may be carry-over from other donors' samples.

This clone was seen a few times. Just one base apart from a much larger clone, this may be a read error. V and J are TRBV24-1 and TRBJ2-3, with 8 positions matching TRBD1. Trimming cost V 3 bases and J 0 bases; bases outside gene matches: 4. Germline lookup yields CDR1 KGHDR and CDR2 SFDVKD. This CDR3 is built from 16 residues. CDR3 residues: CATSDVGDRSTDTQYF. The CDR3, as DNA: TGTGCCACCAGTGATGTGGGGGACAGGAGCACAGATACGCAGTATTTT.

At least ten counts were recorded for this clone. This sequence joins TRBV28 and TRBJ1-2; D remains unclear. CDR3 length equals 12 residues. The germline CDR1 and CDR2 sequences are MDHEN and SYDVKM. V was cut by 5 bases and J by 1 base, with 5 bases left in between. The CDR3, as DNA: TGTGCCAGCAGTGTGGGTAACTATGGCTACACCTTC. It yields the protein CASSVGNYGYTF.

This clone was recorded at least ten times. The chain couples TRBV7-9 to TRBJ2-1, with TRBD1 identical over 8 bases. CDR1 SEHNR and CDR2 FQNEAQ come from the germline V gene (reference sequence). The V gene end was trimmed by 5 bases and the J gene end by 5 bases; junction bases not matched to a gene: 2. The CDR3 runs to 13 residues. CDR3 residues: CASSPDRDNEQFF. CDR3 nucleotide sequence: TGTGCCAGCAGCCCGGACAGGGACAATGAGCAGTTCTTC.

This clone was observed at least ten times. The rearrangement uses TRBV10-3 and TRBJ2-1; TRBD2 matches 8 bases. The CDR3 length is 14 residues. The trim removed 10 bases at V and 7 bases at J, leaving 12 bases unmatched. Germline CDR1 ENHRY, CDR2 SYGVKD. CDR3 nucleotide sequence: TGTGCCACCCGAGACCAGCGGGAGCCTAATGAGCAGTTCTTC. This translates into CATRDQREPNEQFF.

The chain uses TRBV19 and TRBJ1-1; TRBD1 is a possible D gene (6 bases). V was shortened by 4 bases and J by 12 bases, with 24 bases between the two germline ends. Germline V gives CDR1 LNHDA, CDR2 SQIVND (reference sequence). CDR3 length equals 15 residues. DNA of the CDR3: TGTGCCAGTAGTACTCCACAGGGCTTGAACACTGTATCTTTCTTT. This gives the protein CASSTPQGLNTVSFF.

Note on this clone: One end of the junction does not line up with germline, which may come from a read error. The chain links TRBV5-4 to TRBJ2-5; 10 bases are a match to TRBD1. The CDR3 loop spans 15 amino acids. Germline V gene sequence: CDR1 SGHNT, CDR2 YYREEE (reference sequence). The CDR3 reads CANSLVDRGFGTQYF. Here the CDR3 DNA reads TGTGCCAACAGCTTGGTGGACAGGGGGTTTGGGACCCAGTACTTC.

With respect to this clone: Relative to the germline gene, one junction end is altered; a read error may explain this. The chain is built from TRBV24-1 and TRBJ2-7, with 8 bases identical to TRBD1. This CDR3 spans 15 amino acids. Germline V lookup: CDR1 KGHDR, CDR2 SFDVKD. The CDR3 spells CATSPDRGRGYEQHF. CDR3 DNA: TGTGCCACCAGCCCAGACAGGGGACGAGGCTACGAGCAGCACTTC.

This clone was seen only once. This chain links TRBV7-3 with TRBJ2-1; 8 bases line up with TRBD2. The CDR3 totals 15 residues. With 5 bases clipped from V and 5 bases from J, the junction kept 8 bases outside the gene matches. CDR1 and CDR2 from the germline V gene are SGHTA and FQGTGA. CDR3: CASSLVLAVHNEQFF. DNA of the CDR3: TGTGCCAGCAGCCTTGTACTAGCGGTACACAATGAGCAGTTCTTC.

This clone appeared many times. V is TRBV19 and J is TRBJ1-5; D might be TRBD1 (6 bases). The CDR3 spans 13 residues. CDR1 is LNHDA, CDR2 SQIVND, per germline (reference sequence). The germline V and J ends were trimmed by 5 bases and 4 bases, with 9 bases remaining between them. The CDR3 DNA follows: TGTGCCAGTAGTGTCACAGGGAATCAGCCCCAGCATTTT. Residues: CASSVTGNQPQHF.

This clone was recorded many times. The V call is TRBV6-1, the J call TRBJ1-2; no firm D call. Germline V lookup: CDR1 MNHNS, CDR2 SASEGT. The germline V and J ends were trimmed by 10 bases and 0 bases, with 18 bases remaining between them. The CDR3 spans 15 residues. CDR3 sequence reads: CATPRRAGANYGYTF. The CDR3 bases are TGTGCCACTCCCAGGAGGGCAGGAGCTAACTATGGCTACACCTTC.

This clone was counted a few times. An end of the junction differs from the germline gene, which may be a read error. The CDR3 loop is CASSVNRNTGELFF. Written as DNA, the CDR3 is TGTGCCAGCAGTGTAAACAGGAACACCGGGGAGCTGTTCTTT. The genes are TRBV2 and TRBJ2-2, with D perhaps assigned TRBD1 or TRBD2 (5 bases each). CDR3 length: 14 amino acids. The V gene's germline CDR1 is SNHLY and CDR2 FYNNEI.

The J gene is TRBJ2-7, the V gene TRBV9, with 8 positions matching TRBD2. CDR1 and CDR2 (germline): SGDLS, YYNGEE. The V segment lost 1 base and the J segment 2 bases; nucleotides outside the gene matches: 8. The CDR3 covers 16 residues. CDR3 sequence reads: CASSVNGGENPYEQYF. The DNA for the CDR3 is TGTGCCAGCAGCGTAAACGGGGGGGAGAACCCCTACGAGCAGTACTTC.

There are a few counts of this clone. The genes are TRBV27 and TRBJ2-1; TRBD1 is a possible D gene (5 bases). The CDR3 spans 14 residues. With 6 bases removed from V and 3 bases from J, the gap between germline ends came to 12 bases. Germline V gene lookup returns CDR1 MNHEY and CDR2 SMNVEV (reference sequence). In nucleotides, the CDR3 is TGTGCCAGCAGGGCAAAGGGGAACTACAATGAGCAGTTCTTC. Encoded protein: CASRAKGNYNEQFF.

This clone was found once. The rearrangement joins TRBV20-1 to TRBJ2-7, with 7 bases aligning to TRBD1. Germline V gene sequence: CDR1 DFQATT, CDR2 SNEGSKA (reference sequence). V lost 5 bases, J lost 3 bases, and 4 bases stayed unmatched. There are 12 residues in the CDR3. CDR3 in DNA: TGCAGTGCTGCCGGGACAGACTACGAGCAGTACTTC. Translated: CSAAGTDYEQYF.

This clone was found many times. This rearrangement joins TRBV3-1 to TRBJ2-3, with a tentative D call TRBD2 (5 bases). The CDR3 sequence is 14 residues long. Germline V lookup: CDR1 LGHDT, CDR2 YNNKEL (reference sequence). Trimming left V 6 bases short and J 2 bases short, with 12 bases between. CDR3 DNA sequence: TGTGCCAGCAGTTCCACTAGTAACACAGATACGCAGTATTTT. Protein: CASSSTSNTDTQYF.

The rearrangement joins TRBV10-3 to TRBJ2-7; a weak D match, TRBD1 (5 bases). The CDR3 is 16 residues long. The ends were cut back, 4 bases at V and 2 bases at J, with 18 bases in the middle. CDR1 is ENHRY, CDR2 SYGVKD, per germline. The CDR3 sequence is CAISGPDMSGAYEQYF. The DNA of the CDR3 is TGTGCCATCAGTGGCCCGGACATGTCCGGTGCCTACGAGCAGTACTTC.

The chain has TRBV20-1 and TRBJ2-3; 9 positions match TRBD2. Germline CDR1 and CDR2: DFQATT and SNEGSKA (reference sequence). The CDR3 is 14 amino acids. The V and J ends lost 4 bases and 2 bases, in that order; junction bases with no gene match: 4. CDR3 sequence: CSATRGGVTDTQYF. The DNA of the CDR3 is TGCAGTGCTACGCGGGGGGGAGTCACAGATACGCAGTATTTT.

This clone showed up many times. The V call is TRBV5-6, the J call TRBJ2-7, with TRBD1 matching over 7 bases. V shed 1 base, J shed 2 bases, and the junction held 6 bases outside the gene matches. Germline V CDR1 and CDR2: SGHDT, YYEEEE. This CDR3 comprises 15 residues. This CDR3 is CASSLFGTAPYEQYF. The CDR3 region has the DNA TGTGCCAGCAGCTTGTTCGGGACAGCCCCCTACGAGCAGTACTTC. Full variable domain (missing parts from reference TRBV5-6 and TRBJ2-7): DAGVTQSPTHLIKTRGQQVTLRCSPKSGHDTVSWYQQALGQGPQFIFQYYEEEERQRGNFPDRFSGHQFPNYSSELNVNALLLGDSALYLCASSLFGTAPYEQYFGPGTRLTVT.

This clone appeared many times. V gene TRBV6-2 or TRBV6-3 combines with J gene TRBJ2-4; D gene ambiguous. This CDR3 has 15 residues. V lost 0 bases, J lost 2 bases, and 8 bases lay in between. Germline V CDR1 and CDR2: MNHEY, SVGEGT. CDR3 coding DNA: TGTGCCAGCAGTTACTCAGCCGAGACCAAAAACATTCAGTACTTC. The encoded protein is CASSYSAETKNIQYF.

In its sample, this clone was seen many times. The V call is TRBV14, the J call TRBJ2-1; D gene uncertain. Per germline, CDR1 SGHDN and CDR2 FVKESK. Trimming removed 0 bases at V and 10 bases at J, with 4 bases between. The CDR3 totals 11 residues. For the CDR3, the DNA is TGTGCCAGCAGCCAAGATAGGGAGCAGTTCTTC. Residues: CASSQDREQFF.

The chain links TRBV7-8 to TRBJ2-7; D is unresolved. CDR1 and CDR2 from the germline V gene are SGHVS and FQNEAQ. V was clipped by 5 bases and J by 3 bases, with 20 bases between them. This CDR3 has 16 residues. The CDR3 sequence: CASSGPRFGGNYEQYF. Written as DNA, the CDR3 is TGTGCCAGCAGCGGCCCAAGGTTCGGCGGAAACTACGAGCAGTACTTC.

This clone was observed a handful of times. This chain uses TRBV28 with TRBJ2-1; D gene ambiguous. This CDR3 has 16 amino acids. Trimming left V 1 base short and J 4 bases short, with 14 bases between. Germline loops: CDR1 MDHEN, CDR2 SYDVKM. The CDR3 loop reads CASSLSLVLNYNEQFF. DNA of the CDR3: TGTGCCAGCAGTTTATCCTTGGTCCTCAATTACAATGAGCAGTTCTTC.

This clone was recorded at least ten times. The gene calls are TRBV27 and TRBJ1-2; D is perhaps TRBD1 (5 bases). V shed 8 bases and J shed 4 bases, with 17 bases lying between them. Germline-derived CDR1 and CDR2 are MNHEY and SMNVEV (reference sequence). There are 14 residues in the CDR3. The CDR3 loop reads CASARDDGGYGYTF. The CDR3 nucleotides are TGTGCCAGCGCCCGGGACGACGGGGGCTATGGCTACACCTTC.

This clone showed up many times. The chain is built from TRBV18 and TRBJ2-2; D not certain. This CDR3 has 16 amino acids. Germline V gene lookup returns CDR1 KGHSH and CDR2 LQKENI. Between the trimmed V and J ends, which lost 3 bases and 2 bases, there was a span of 13 bases. In nucleotides, the CDR3 is TGTGCCAGCTCACCTTGGGGAAAAGAAAACACCGGGGAGCTGTTTTTT. It codes for CASSPWGKENTGELFF.

The chain carries TRBV6-5 and TRBJ2-1, with 7 bases aligning to TRBD2. This CDR3 is built from 15 residues. Germline V CDR1 and CDR2: MNHEY, SVGAGI. The J segment lost 5 bases and the V segment lost 0 bases, leaving 4 bases of the junction unmatched. CDR3 residues: CASSYSRLADNEQFF. As DNA, the CDR3 is TGTGCCAGCAGTTACTCTAGACTAGCCGACAATGAGCAGTTCTTC.

This clone was observed at least ten times. V usage is TRBV19 and J usage is TRBJ1-5; D may be TRBD1 (6 bases). The CDR3 spans 15 residues. Deletions cut 0 bases from V and 7 bases from J, with 13 bases between. Germline lookup yields CDR1 LNHDA and CDR2 SQIVND (reference sequence). CDR3 DNA sequence: TGTGCCAGTAGTATAGATCGGGGGGCCTGGCAGCCCCAGCATTTT. Translating it yields CASSIDRGAWQPQHF.

This clone was counted between two and nine times. The genes are TRBV6-1 and TRBJ2-2, with unresolved D. The CDR3 extends over 15 amino acids. The germline V gene has CDR1 MNHNS and CDR2 SASEGT. The V end lost 2 bases, the J end lost 4 bases, and 11 bases lay between the germline ends. CDR3 nucleotide sequence: TGTGCCAGCAGTGAACATGTGTGGAGCACCGGGGAGCTGTTTTTT. Residues: CASSEHVWSTGELFF.